These 22 T cell receptor beta chains originate from one sample sequenced in a study of blood T cell repertoires in COVID-19. The repertoire was sequenced with immunoSEQ multiplex PCR; TCRdb's copy has only in-frame clones and lacks some. Of about 100,000 clones listed, 79% are singletons. The sequenced material came from peripheral blood. All receptors derive from a woman older than 75 with active or convalescent COVID-19.

V is TRBV28 and J is TRBJ2-1; 10 nucleotides line up with TRBD1. The CDR3 contains 14 residues. Germline loops: CDR1 MDHEN, CDR2 SYDVKM. J gave up 4 bases and V 7 bases, and 4 bases lay outside the gene matches. CDR3 residues: CASTRTGGYNEQFF. CDR3 in DNA: TGTGCCAGCACCCGGACAGGGGGGTACAATGAGCAGTTCTTC. Full variable domain (rest looked up from reference TRBV28 and TRBJ2-1): DVKVTQSSRYLVKRTGEKVFLECVQDMDHENMFWYRQDPGLGLRLIYFSYDVKMKEKGDIPEGYSVSREKKERFSLILESASTNQTSMYLCASTRTGGYNEQFFGPGTRLTVL.

This clone was detected only a few times. This rearrangement joins TRBV6-5 to TRBJ2-2; weak D call: TRBD1 (6 bases). The germline CDR1 and CDR2 sequences are MNHEY and SVGAGI. CDR3 length: 14 amino acids. Trimming removed 6 bases from V and 7 bases from J, with 15 bases in between. CDR3 in amino acids: CASRSTGPGGELFF. The CDR3 nucleotides read TGTGCCAGCAGGTCAACAGGGCCGGGCGGGGAGCTGTTTTTT.

The chain uses TRBV15 and TRBJ1-2; 9 bases map to TRBD1. Germline V gene lookup returns CDR1 LNHNV and CDR2 YYDKDF (reference sequence). CDR3 length equals 15 residues. The J segment lost 5 bases and the V segment lost 5 bases, leaving 9 bases of the junction unmatched. This chain's CDR3 is CATSLQTGGFYGYTF. Written as DNA, the CDR3 is TGTGCCACCAGCTTGCAGACAGGGGGGTTTTATGGCTACACCTTC.

This chain connects TRBV6-5 to TRBJ2-2; D call uncertain. This CDR3 spans 13 amino acids. The germline V gene encodes CDR1 MNHEY and CDR2 SVGAGI. V was clipped by 7 bases and J by 6 bases, with 12 bases between them. CDR3 bases: TGTGCCAGCAAAGGAGTGGTCGCCGGGGAGCTGTTTTTT. It encodes CASKGVVAGELFF.

This clone was seen a handful of times. This sequence joins TRBV7-9 and TRBJ1-6, with 9 bases fitting TRBD1. The CDR3 is 16 residues long. The germline gives CDR1 SEHNR, CDR2 FQNEAQ (reference sequence). Trimming at V came to 2 bases and at J to 7 bases, leaving 6 bases not matched to a gene. The chain's CDR3 is CASSLPGGTGNSPLHF. For the CDR3, the DNA is TGTGCCAGCAGCTTACCCGGGGGGACAGGGAATTCACCCCTCCACTTT.

The chain joins TRBV3-1 (or the pseudogene TRBV3-2) to TRBJ2-3, with TRBD1 as a possible D gene (7 bases). Germline values: CDR1 LGHDT, CDR2 YNNKEL (reference sequence). Trimming took off 3 bases at V and 1 base at J, with 23 bases between the two ends. The CDR3 length is 19 residues. The CDR3 DNA is TGTGCCAGCAGCCAGACACCAGGGGGGCGCCGAGGGGGCACAGATACGCAGTATTTT. Translated: CASSQTPGGRRGGTDTQYF.

This chain connects TRBV19 to TRBJ1-5; 7 bases fit TRBD1. V shed 3 bases and J 9 bases; nucleotides not matched to a gene: 8. Germline values: CDR1 LNHDA, CDR2 SQIVND (reference sequence). This CDR3 contains 14 residues. The CDR3 is CASSIRDSLRPQHF. Here the CDR3 DNA reads TGTGCCAGTAGTATTCGGGACAGCCTGCGGCCCCAGCATTTT.

This clone was detected only a few times. The rearrangement joins TRBV27 to TRBJ1-1; the D gene is possibly TRBD1 (6 bases). V lost 3 bases to trimming and J lost 3 bases, with 14 bases between them. The length of the CDR3 is 15 residues. The V gene's germline CDR1 is MNHEY and CDR2 SMNVEV (reference sequence). CDR3 coding DNA: TGTGCCAGCAGTTTTTACACAGGGAGGGACACTGAAGCTTTCTTT. This encodes CASSFYTGRDTEAFF.

This rearrangement joins TRBV2 to TRBJ1-4; 7 nucleotides line up with TRBD1. The CDR3 has 14 amino acids. CDR1 SNHLY and CDR2 FYNNEI come from the germline V gene. The V gene end was trimmed by 4 bases and the J gene end by 8 bases; junction bases not matched to a gene: 7. CDR3 sequence reads: CASSVRTGAEKLFF. Written as DNA, the CDR3 is TGTGCCAGCAGTGTTAGAACAGGGGCAGAAAAACTGTTTTTT.

This clone was seen more than once but under ten times. The genes are TRBV7-8 and TRBJ1-1; D unresolved. CDR3 length equals 14 residues. Looked up from germline, CDR1 is SGHVS and CDR2 is FQNEAQ. The germline V and J ends were trimmed by 3 bases and 8 bases, with 16 bases remaining between them. The DNA of the CDR3 is TGTGCCAGCAGCTTTGATCACGGCGGAGCAGAAGCTTTCTTT. Translating gives CASSFDHGGAEAFF.

The chain carries TRBV29-1 and TRBJ2-7; 9 bases map to TRBD1. Germline-derived CDR1 and CDR2 are SQVTM and ANQGSEA. V lost 5 bases to trimming and J lost 3 bases; unmatched junction nucleotides: 8. This CDR3 comprises 14 residues. The CDR3 here is CSVRDRVGIYEQYF. The DNA of the CDR3 is TGCAGCGTTCGGGACAGGGTGGGGATCTACGAGCAGTACTTC.

CDR3 sequence: CASSLSLTDTQYF. CDR3 coding DNA: TGTGCCAGCAGTTTGAGCCTCACAGATACGCAGTATTTT. The rearrangement uses TRBV27 and TRBJ2-3; no clear D. Deletions cut 3 bases from V and 2 bases from J, with 6 bases between. The CDR3 runs to 13 residues. Germline CDR1 and CDR2: MNHEY and SMNVEV (reference sequence).

The chain links TRBV5-5 to TRBJ2-3, with D perhaps matching TRBD2 (6 bases). This CDR3 spans 14 amino acids. CDR1 and CDR2 from the germline V gene are SGHKS and YYEKEE (reference sequence). V was trimmed by 6 bases and J by 4 bases, leaving 15 bases between them. The CDR3 region is CASIPTGASDTQYF. Written as DNA, the CDR3 is TGTGCCAGCATCCCTACGGGAGCGTCAGATACGCAGTATTTT.

The V gene is TRBV5-8, the J gene TRBJ2-1; D may be TRBD2 (6 bases). The germline V gene has CDR1 SGHTS and CDR2 YDEGEE. Trimming shortened V by 6 bases and J by 9 bases, and 22 bases separated the two germline ends. The CDR3 length is 15 residues. CDR3 DNA: TGTGCCAGCATCCAAACCGGACGACTAGGACGTGAGCAGTTCTTC. It translates to CASIQTGRLGREQFF. Full variable domain (missing parts from reference TRBV5-8 and TRBJ2-1): EAGVTQSPTHLIKTRGQQATLRCSPISGHTSVYWYQQALGLGLQFLLWYDEGEERNRGNFPPRFSGRQFPNYSSELNVNALELEDSALYLCASIQTGRLGREQFFGPGTRLTVL.

This chain uses TRBV9 with TRBJ2-1; possible D gene TRBD2, 6 bases. Germline CDR1 reads SGDLS; CDR2 reads YYNGEE. The germline V and J ends were trimmed by 1 base and 9 bases, with 17 bases remaining between them. This CDR3 contains 15 residues. In nucleotides, the CDR3 is TGTGCCAGCAGCGTACTGCACGGGAGTGGGAGTGAGCAGTTCTTC. Its protein is CASSVLHGSGSEQFF.

The chain links TRBV4-3 to TRBJ1-3; a weak D match, TRBD1 (5 bases). Germline V gene lookup returns CDR1 LGHNA and CDR2 YSLEER. Trimming shortened V by 1 base and J by 2 bases, and 12 bases separated the two germline ends. This CDR3 has 16 residues. CDR3 in DNA: TGCGCCAGCAGCCAAGTTTTAGGGGTCACTGGAAACACCATATATTTT. This encodes CASSQVLGVTGNTIYF.

This rearrangement joins TRBV6-5 to TRBJ1-1; tentatively, D is TRBD1 (6 bases). Trimming left V 6 bases short and J 0 bases short, with 11 bases between. The CDR3 has 14 residues. Germline CDR1 reads MNHEY; CDR2 reads SVGAGI. Written as DNA, the CDR3 is TGTGCCAGCAGAATAAACAGGGTGAACACTGAAGCTTTCTTT. Encoded protein: CASRINRVNTEAFF.

The chain joins TRBV6-1 to TRBJ2-2, with 9 nucleotides matching TRBD2. J was trimmed by 4 bases and V by 4 bases; bases with no gene match: 10. The germline V gene has CDR1 MNHNS and CDR2 SASEGT. This CDR3 has 17 residues. The CDR3 bases are TGTGCCAGCAGTGCTGCGGGAGGGCCGTGGGTCACCGGGGAGCTGTTTTTT. Its protein product is CASSAAGGPWVTGELFF.

This clone qualifies as medium-sized. The V gene is TRBV5-1, the J gene TRBJ1-2; D uncertain. Germline CDR1 SGHRS, CDR2 YFSETQ. The length of the CDR3 is 14 residues. Trimming shortened V by 0 bases and J by 0 bases, and 6 bases separated the two germline ends. For the CDR3, the DNA is TGCGCCAGCAGCTTGGCCGAGGCTAACTATGGCTACACCTTC. Protein: CASSLAEANYGYTF.

The rearrangement joins TRBV4-2 to TRBJ2-3; 12 nucleotides agree with TRBD2. Per germline, CDR1 LGHNA and CDR2 YNFKEQ. Trimming cost V 3 bases and J 3 bases; bases outside gene matches: 10. This CDR3 comprises 18 residues. DNA of the CDR3: TGTGCCAGCAGCCAGCGGACTAGCGGGGCCGGTGGTACAGATACGCAGTATTTT. Its protein product is CASSQRTSGAGGTDTQYF.

This clone was counted between two and nine times. The chain employs TRBV2 and TRBJ1-6, with TRBD1 as a possible D gene (6 bases). Germline lookup yields CDR1 SNHLY and CDR2 FYNNEI. The V end was cut by 6 bases, the J end by 9 bases, with 12 bases between. The CDR3 is 13 amino acids. The CDR3 sequence is CASSGTPPSPLHF. The CDR3 DNA follows: TGTGCCAGCAGCGGGACACCTCCTTCACCCCTCCACTTT.

J is TRBJ1-5 and V is TRBV7-9; 7 bases line up with TRBD1. This CDR3 comprises 13 residues. Germline CDR1 and CDR2: SEHNR and FQNEAQ (reference sequence). V shed 5 bases, J shed 4 bases, and the junction held 2 bases outside the gene matches. CDR3 loop: CASSQGGNQPQHF. Written as DNA, the CDR3 is TGTGCCAGCAGCCAGGGGGGAAATCAGCCCCAGCATTTT.